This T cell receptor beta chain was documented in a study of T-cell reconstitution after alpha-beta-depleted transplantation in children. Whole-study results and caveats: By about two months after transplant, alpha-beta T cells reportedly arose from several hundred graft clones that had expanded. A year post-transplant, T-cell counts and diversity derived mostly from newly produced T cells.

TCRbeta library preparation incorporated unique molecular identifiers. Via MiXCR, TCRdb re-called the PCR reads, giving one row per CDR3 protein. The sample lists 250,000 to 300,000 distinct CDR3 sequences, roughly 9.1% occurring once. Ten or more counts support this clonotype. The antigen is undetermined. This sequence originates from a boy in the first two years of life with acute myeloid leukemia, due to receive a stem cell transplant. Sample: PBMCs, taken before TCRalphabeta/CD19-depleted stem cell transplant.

The CDR3 protein is CASSPLGQGRQPQHF. The CDR3 DNA sequence: TGTGCCAGCAGCCCTCTGGGACAGGGCCGTCAGCCCCAGCATTTT. V gene TRBV6-5 combines with J gene TRBJ1-5, with 9 bases that match TRBD1. The trim removed 6 bases at V and 6 bases at J, leaving 9 bases unmatched. Germline V gene sequence: CDR1 MNHEY, CDR2 SVGAGI. CDR3 length: 15 amino acids.